Listed here is a single TCR beta chain. No antigen is known for it. This sample stems from a study of T-cell reconstitution after alpha-beta-depleted transplantation in children. The TCRbeta library was prepared with unique molecular identifiers. A single record per CDR3 protein comes from TCRdb applying MiXCR to the PCR reads. The table lists fewer than 550,000 distinct CDR3 sequences, about 10% of them singletons. The germline V gene has CDR1 SQVTM and CDR2 ANQGSEA. The CDR3 is 11 amino acids. Trimming removed 7 bases from V and 1 base from J, with 7 bases in between. General study points: T-cell counts and diversity at one year post-transplant came mainly from newly produced T cells. Where some patients showed high TCRbeta diversity at day 60, it came from recipient T cells and thymic progenitors that had survived.

Sequences were derived from PBMCs, sampled before TCRalphabeta/CD19-depleted stem cell transplant. This clonotype was sampled from a child aged 2-15 years with inherited bone marrow failure, due to receive a stem cell transplant. The V gene is TRBV29-1, the J gene TRBJ2-5, with D perhaps assigned TRBD1 or TRBD2 (6 bases each). CDR3 bases: TGCAGCGGGGGGGCCCAAGAGACCCAGTACTTC. It is translated as CSGGAQETQYF.